This record looks at one TCR beta chain sequence and its context. As yet, its antigen is unknown. At one of its ends the junction is not consistent with the germline gene, which may arise from a read error. This sample is part of a study of cytomegalovirus exposure and HLA in healthy donors. General study points: Associated with cytomegalovirus, according to the listing, were 150 to 200 TCR beta chains.

With 60 Vbeta and 13 Jbeta primers, the PCR was carried out. Only in-frame clones appear in the TCRdb table, and some are missing; sequencing was by immunoSEQ multiplex PCR. Among some 120,000 clones listed, 8.5% to 10% were seen once. The germline gives CDR1 MNHNS, CDR2 SASEGT. This CDR3 has 18 amino acids. The V and J genes are TRBV6-1 and TRBJ1-5; 8 bases line up with TRBD1. The TCR sequence derives from a middle-aged man in good health and CMV-seronegative. Sequenced material: PBMCs. The CDR3 here is CASSEAKPGGLGNQHQHF. The CDR3 bases are TGTGCCAGCAGTGAAGCTAAGCCAGGGGGCTTGGGCAATCAGCACCAGCATTTT.